This is a list of T cell receptor beta chains from one sample in a study of shared clonotypes between healthy human individuals. Clones were read by immunoSEQ multiplex PCR, and TCRdb kept only the in-frame ones, dropping some. The table shows some 580,000 clones, with roughly 98% occurring only once. The sequenced sample consisted of naive CD8+ T cells sorted from blood. Receptors originate from a man younger than 45 in good health. CDR3s include the opening cysteine and the closing phenylalanine or tryptophan. Fields, in order: V gene, J gene, CDR3 protein.

V: TRBV4-1
J: TRBJ2-5
CDR3: CASSQGDRSQETQYF

V: TRBV29-1
J: TRBJ2-2
CDR3: CSVDIRGSTGELFF

V: TRBV7-9
J: TRBJ2-2
CDR3: CASSFQGARAGELFF

V: TRBV6-4
J: TRBJ1-1
CDR3: CASRGTLNTEAFF

V: TRBV27
J: TRBJ1-2
CDR3: CASSPRVTYGYTF

V: TRBV5-6
J: TRBJ1-1
CDR3: CASSLGQAGWGMNTEAFF

V: TRBV5-1
J: TRBJ2-7
CDR3: CASSSTTGTRSYEQYF

V: TRBV27
J: TRBJ2-5
CDR3: CASKVAGGQETQYF

V: TRBV9
J: TRBJ2-5
CDR3: CASSVVVGLGETQYF

V: TRBV14
J: TRBJ2-1
CDR3: CASRGQRNEQFF

V: TRBV5-1
J: TRBJ2-7
CDR3: CASSFGQGGYEQYF

V: TRBV7-9
J: TRBJ2-7
CDR3: CASSLDQGGPYEQYF

V: TRBV6-5
J: TRBJ2-2
CDR3: CASSFREGTGELFF

V: TRBV27
J: TRBJ2-3
CDR3: CASSLSGTGFNSDTQYF

V: TRBV6-1
J: TRBJ2-1
CDR3: CASSIDAYNEQFF

V: TRBV27
J: TRBJ2-7
CDR3: CASSGTSGAGEQYF

V: TRBV13
J: TRBJ1-4
CDR3: CASSPGPTTNEKLFF

V: TRBV7-9
J: TRBJ2-7
CDR3: CASSPKQGADYEQYF

V: TRBV11-2
J: TRBJ2-7
CDR3: CASSGLGRDEQYF

V: TRBV4-1
J: TRBJ2-1
CDR3: CASSQQGVTYNEQFF

V: TRBV7-8
J: TRBJ2-1
CDR3: CASSSGTGRVNEQFF

V: TRBV7-6
J: TRBJ1-2
CDR3: CASSARGDPGGYTF

V: TRBV5-5
J: TRBJ2-3
CDR3: CASSSGQGFPDTQYF

V: TRBV29-1
J: TRBJ2-7
CDR3: CSVVHGYEQYF

V: TRBV4-1
J: TRBJ1-1
CDR3: CASSPLGLNTEAFF